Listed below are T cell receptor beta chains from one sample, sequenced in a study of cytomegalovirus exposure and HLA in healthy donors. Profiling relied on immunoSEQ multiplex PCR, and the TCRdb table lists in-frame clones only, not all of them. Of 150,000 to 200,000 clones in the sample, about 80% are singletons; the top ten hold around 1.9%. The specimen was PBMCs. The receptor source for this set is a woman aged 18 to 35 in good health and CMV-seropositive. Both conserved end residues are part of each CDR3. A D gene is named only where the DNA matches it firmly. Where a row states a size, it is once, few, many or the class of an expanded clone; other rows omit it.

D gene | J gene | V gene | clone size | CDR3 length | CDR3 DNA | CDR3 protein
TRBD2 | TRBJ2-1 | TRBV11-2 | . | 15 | TGTGCCAGCAGCTTAGGGACTAGCGGGGATAATGAGCAGTTCTTC | CASSLGTSGDNEQFF
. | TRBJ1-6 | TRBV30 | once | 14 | TGTGCCTGGAGCGGGGATTCCTATAATTCACCCCTCCACTTT | CAWSGDSYNSPLHF
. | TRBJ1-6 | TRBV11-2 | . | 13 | TGTGCCAGCGTTTTACAGGGTAATTCACCCCTCCACTTT | CASVLQGNSPLHF
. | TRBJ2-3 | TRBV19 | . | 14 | TGTGCCAGTAGTATGTCAGGCACCACAGATACGCAGTATTTT | CASSMSGTTDTQYF
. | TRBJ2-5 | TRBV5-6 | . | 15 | TGTGCCAGCAGCTTGGGACTTTGGGGGCGAGAGACCCAGTACTTC | CASSLGLWGRETQYF
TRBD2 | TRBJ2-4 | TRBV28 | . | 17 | TGTGCCAGCAGTTCTCCCCAAGCGGGGCGAAACAAAAACAGTCAGTACTTC | CASSSPQAGRNKNSQYF
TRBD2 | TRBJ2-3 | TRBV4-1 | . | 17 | TGCGCCAGCAGCCAGGGGCTAGCGGGGGGGCCAACAGATACGCAGTATTTT | CASSQGLAGGPTDTQYF
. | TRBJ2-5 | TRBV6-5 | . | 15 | TGTGCCAGCAGTTTCACCCCAGGACAAAAAGAGACCCAGTACTTC | CASSFTPGQKETQYF
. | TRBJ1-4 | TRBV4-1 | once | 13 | TGCGCCAGCAGCCTATCAACTAATGAAAAACTGTTTTTT | CASSLSTNEKLFF
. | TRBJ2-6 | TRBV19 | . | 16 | TGTGCCGTGGGTCCAGTTGATGTCTCTGGGGCCAACGGCCTGACTTTC | CAVGPVDVSGANGLTF
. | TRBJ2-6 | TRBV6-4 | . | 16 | TGTGCCAGCAGTGTAAGAGGGGGCTCTGGGGCCAACGTCCTGACTTTC | CASSVRGGSGANVLTF
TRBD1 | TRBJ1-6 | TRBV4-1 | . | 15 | TGCGCCAGCAGCCCGATAACCGGGACAGGGTTGGACCTCCACTTT | CASSPITGTGLDLHF
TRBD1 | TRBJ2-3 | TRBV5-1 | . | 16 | TGCGCCAGCAGCCCGGGGACAGGGGGGATCACAGATACGCAGTATTTT | CASSPGTGGITDTQYF
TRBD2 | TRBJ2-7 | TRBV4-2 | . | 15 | TGTGCCAGCAGCCAAGTAGCGGGGGCCCCCTACGAGCAGTACTTC | CASSQVAGAPYEQYF
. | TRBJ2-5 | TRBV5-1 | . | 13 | TGCGCCAGCAGCCCGGAGCCGTCGGAGACCCAGTACTTC | CASSPEPSETQYF
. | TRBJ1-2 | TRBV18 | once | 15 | TGTGCCAGCTCGGAGAGATTACAGGTTCACTATGGCTACACCTTC | CASSERLQVHYGYTF
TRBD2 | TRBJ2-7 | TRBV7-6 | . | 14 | TGTGCCAGCAGCCCCGGACTAGCGTCCGACGAGCAGTACTTC | CASSPGLASDEQYF
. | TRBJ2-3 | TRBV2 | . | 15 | TGTGCCAGCAGTGTAGAGCCCGTAAGCACAGATACGCAGTATTTT | CASSVEPVSTDTQYF
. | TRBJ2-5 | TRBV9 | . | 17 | TGTGCCAGCAGCGTAGGGACATTATGGGGATACCAAGAGACCCAGTACTTC | CASSVGTLWGYQETQYF
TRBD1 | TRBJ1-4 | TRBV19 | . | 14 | TGTGCCAGTAGTCAGGGACAGGGAAGGGAAAAACTGTTTTTT | CASSQGQGREKLFF
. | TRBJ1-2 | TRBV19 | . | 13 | TGTGCCAGTAGTATGGGTAGCCTTGGAGGGTTCACCTTC | CASSMGSLGGFTF
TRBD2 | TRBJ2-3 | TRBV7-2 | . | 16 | TGTGCCAGCAGCTTAGGTTCACTAGCGGGGGGAGGGACGCAGTATTTT | CASSLGSLAGGGTQYF
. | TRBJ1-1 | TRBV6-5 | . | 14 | TGTGCCAGCAGCGCACAGGGCCTGAACACTGAAGCTTTCTTT | CASSAQGLNTEAFF
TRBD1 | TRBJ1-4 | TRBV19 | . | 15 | TGTGCCAGTAGTATTCCCGGGACAGAAGGAGAAAAACTGTTTTTT | CASSIPGTEGEKLFF
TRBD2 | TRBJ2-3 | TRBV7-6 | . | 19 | TGTGCCAGCAGCTTAGGTCGGGTAGCGGGGGGGCTATACACAGATACGCAGTATTTT | CASSLGRVAGGLYTDTQYF
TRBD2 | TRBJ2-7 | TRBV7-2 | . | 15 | TGTGCCAGCAGCTCCAATAGCGGGGGAGTGGACGAGCAGTACTTC | CASSSNSGGVDEQYF
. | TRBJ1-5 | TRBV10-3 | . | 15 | TGTGCCATCAGTGAGTCGGGTACAGGGCGTCAGCCCCAGCATTTT | CAISESGTGRQPQHF
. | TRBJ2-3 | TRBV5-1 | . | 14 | TGCGCCAGCGAGGACATCACAGGATCAGATACGCAGTATTTT | CASEDITGSDTQYF
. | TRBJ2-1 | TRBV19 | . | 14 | TGTGCCAGTACCGGGGTTAGCTCCTACAATGAGCAGTTCTTC | CASTGVSSYNEQFF
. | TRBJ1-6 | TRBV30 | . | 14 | TGTGCCTGGAGTGCCAGACAGCCCAATTCACCCCTCCACTTT | CAWSARQPNSPLHF
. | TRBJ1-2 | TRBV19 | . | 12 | TGTGCCAGCTCCTGGGGAGGCAATGGCTACACCTTC | CASSWGGNGYTF
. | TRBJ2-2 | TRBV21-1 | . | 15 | TGTGCCAGCAAAGAGACAGGGGGTTTCACCGGGGAGCTGTTTTTT | CASKETGGFTGELFF
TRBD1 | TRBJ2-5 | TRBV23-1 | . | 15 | TGCGCCAGCAGTCAAACAGGGGGGATCTGGGAGACCCAGTACTTC | CASSQTGGIWETQYF
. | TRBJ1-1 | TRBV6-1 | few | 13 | TGTGCCAGCAGGCCACTCGAGAACACTGAAGCTTTCTTT | CASRPLENTEAFF
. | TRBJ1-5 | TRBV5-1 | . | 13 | TGCGCCAGCAGGGAGGGGATTGAACAGCCCCAGCATTTT | CASREGIEQPQHF
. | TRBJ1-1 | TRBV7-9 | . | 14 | TGTGCCAGCAGCTTAGCGAGTGGTGGTGTCGAAGCTTTCTTT | CASSLASGGVEAFF
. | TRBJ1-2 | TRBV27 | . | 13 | TGTGCCAGCACCGCCACAGGTTCGGCTGGCTACACCTTC | CASTATGSAGYTF
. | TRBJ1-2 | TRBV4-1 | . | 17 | TGCGCCAGCAGTCAACCTTCAAGGGGAGGGGAAAGGTCTGGCTACACCTTC | CASSQPSRGGERSGYTF
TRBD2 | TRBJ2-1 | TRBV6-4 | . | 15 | TGTGCCAGCAGTGTGGCGGGGGGGTCAAACGATGAGCAGTTCTTC | CASSVAGGSNDEQFF
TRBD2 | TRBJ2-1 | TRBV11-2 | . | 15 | TGTGCCAGCAGCCTCGGATCGGGGGGGCTTAGTGAGCAGTTCTTC | CASSLGSGGLSEQFF
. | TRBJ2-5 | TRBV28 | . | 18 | TGTGCCAGCAGTTTAGGGACAAGAGGCTACTTGTACCAAGAGACCCAGTACTTC | CASSLGTRGYLYQETQYF
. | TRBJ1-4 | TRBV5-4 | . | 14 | TGTGCCAGCAGCTTGGGAGGGCAGGGGGAAAAACTGTTTTTT | CASSLGGQGEKLFF
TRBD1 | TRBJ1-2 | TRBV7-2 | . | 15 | TGTGCCAGCAGCTTAGTCCAGGGGGCCCTATATGGCTACACCTTC | CASSLVQGALYGYTF
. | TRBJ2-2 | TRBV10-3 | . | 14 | TGTGCCATCAGTGAAGGACAAAACACCGGGGAGCTGTTTTTT | CAISEGQNTGELFF